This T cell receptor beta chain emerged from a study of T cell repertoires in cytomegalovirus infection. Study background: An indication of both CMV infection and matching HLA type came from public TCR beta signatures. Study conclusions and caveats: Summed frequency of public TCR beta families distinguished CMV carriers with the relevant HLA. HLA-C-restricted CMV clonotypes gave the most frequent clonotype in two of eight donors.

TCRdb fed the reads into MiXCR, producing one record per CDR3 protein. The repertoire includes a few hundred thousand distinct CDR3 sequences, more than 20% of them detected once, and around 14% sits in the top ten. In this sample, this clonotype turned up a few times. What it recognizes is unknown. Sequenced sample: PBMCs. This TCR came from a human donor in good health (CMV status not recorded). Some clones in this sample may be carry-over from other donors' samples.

The CDR3 DNA reads as TGTGCCAGCAGTTACTCCGGGGCCGAGCAGTTCTTC. Its protein product is CASSYSGAEQFF. The chain employs TRBV6-5 and TRBJ2-1; D tentatively fits TRBD1 or TRBD2 (5 bases each). The V end was cut by 0 bases, the J end by 10 bases, with 7 bases between. The CDR3 totals 12 residues. Looked up from germline, CDR1 is MNHEY and CDR2 is SVGAGI.